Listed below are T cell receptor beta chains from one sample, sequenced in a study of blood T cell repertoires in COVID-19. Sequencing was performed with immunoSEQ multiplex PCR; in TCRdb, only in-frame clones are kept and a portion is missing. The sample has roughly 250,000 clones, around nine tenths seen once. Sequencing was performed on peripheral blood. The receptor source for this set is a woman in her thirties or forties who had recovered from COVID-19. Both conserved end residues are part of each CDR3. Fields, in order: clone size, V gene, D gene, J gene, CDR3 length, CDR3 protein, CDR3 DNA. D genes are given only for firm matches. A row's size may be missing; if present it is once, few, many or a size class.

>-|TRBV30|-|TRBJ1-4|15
CAWSVRTGVNEKLFF
TGTGCCTGGAGTGTACGTACAGGAGTTAATGAAAAACTGTTTTTT
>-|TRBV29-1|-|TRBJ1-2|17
CSVYPPGGLSTDYGYTF
TGCAGCGTTTACCCGCCGGGAGGGCTATCAACCGATTATGGCTACACCTTC
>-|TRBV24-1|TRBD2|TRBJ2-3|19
CATSDPLRGGTGRSDTQYF
TGTGCCACCAGTGATCCTCTACGGGGGGGCACAGGTAGGTCAGATACGCAGTATTTT
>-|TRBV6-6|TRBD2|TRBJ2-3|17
CASSLSRTSGAPDTQYF
TGTGCCAGCAGTCTCTCTCGGACTAGCGGGGCCCCAGATACGCAGTATTTT
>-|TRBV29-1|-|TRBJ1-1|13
CSGTTGSGTEAFF
TGCAGCGGAACAACGGGTTCGGGCACTGAAGCTTTCTTT
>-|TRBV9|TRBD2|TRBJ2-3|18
CASSVAPLGAGVADTQYF
TGTGCCAGCAGCGTAGCCCCCCTAGGAGCGGGAGTGGCAGATACGCAGTATTTT
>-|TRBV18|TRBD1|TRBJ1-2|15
CASSPYGTGINGYTF
TGTGCCAGCTCACCGTACGGGACAGGGATCAATGGCTACACCTTC
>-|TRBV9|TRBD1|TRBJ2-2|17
CASSAKTGTGGVGELFF
TGTGCCAGCAGCGCAAAGACCGGGACAGGGGGGGTCGGGGAGCTGTTTTTT
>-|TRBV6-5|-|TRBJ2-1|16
CASSYAGIESYNEQFF
TGTGCCAGCAGTTACGCAGGGATCGAATCCTACAATGAGCAGTTCTTC
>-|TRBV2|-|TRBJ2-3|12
CASPPEADTQYF
TGTGCCAGCCCCCCGGAGGCAGATACGCAGTATTTT
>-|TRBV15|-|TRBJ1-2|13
CATSRVSGNGYTF
TGTGCCACCAGCAGAGTATCAGGGAATGGCTACACCTTC
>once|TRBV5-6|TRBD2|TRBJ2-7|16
CASSLGPGLAGVEQYF
TGTGCCAGCAGCTTGGGGCCGGGACTAGCGGGAGTTGAGCAGTACTTC
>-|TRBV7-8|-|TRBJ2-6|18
CASSLGSAGTSGANVLTF
TGTGCCAGCAGCTTAGGGTCCGCGGGGACCTCTGGGGCCAACGTCCTGACTTTC
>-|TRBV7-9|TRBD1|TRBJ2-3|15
CASSAGDREGDTQYF
TGTGCCAGCAGCGCTGGGGACAGGGAGGGGGATACGCAGTATTTT
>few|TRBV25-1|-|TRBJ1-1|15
CASSFDSSLNTEAFF
TGTGCCAGCAGTTTTGACAGCAGCCTGAACACTGAAGCTTTCTTT
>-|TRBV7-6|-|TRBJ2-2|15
CASSSWSSAPGELFF
TGTGCCAGCAGCTCTTGGAGCTCAGCTCCCGGGGAGCTGTTTTTT
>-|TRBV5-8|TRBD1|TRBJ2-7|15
CASSRSVGTVYEQYF
TGTGCCAGCAGCAGATCGGTCGGGACAGTCTACGAGCAGTACTTC
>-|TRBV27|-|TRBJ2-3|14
CASSLMSSAHTQYF
TGTGCCAGCAGTTTGATGAGTAGCGCCCATACGCAGTATTTT
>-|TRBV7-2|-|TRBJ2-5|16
CASSLGGVVGKETQYF
TGTGCCAGCAGCTTAGGGGGGGTGGTAGGGAAAGAGACCCAGTACTTC
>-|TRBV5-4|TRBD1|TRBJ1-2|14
CASSRDRDPYGYTF
TGTGCCAGCAGCAGAGACAGGGATCCTTATGGCTACACCTTC
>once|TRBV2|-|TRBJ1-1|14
CASRREGSNTEAFF
TGTGCCAGCAGGAGAGAGGGCAGCAACACTGAAGCTTTCTTT
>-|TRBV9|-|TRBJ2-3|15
CASSPTSRYTDTQYF
TGTGCCAGCAGCCCAACCTCCAGGTACACAGATACGCAGTATTTT
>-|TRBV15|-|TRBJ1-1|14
CATSRGDRHTEAFF
TGTGCCACCAGCAGAGGCGACAGACACACTGAAGCTTTCTTT
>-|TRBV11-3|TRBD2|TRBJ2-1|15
CASSLESGNYNEQFF
TGTGCCAGCAGCTTAGAAAGCGGGAATTACAATGAGCAGTTCTTC
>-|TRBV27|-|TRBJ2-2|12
CASRRNTGELFF
TGTGCCAGCAGGAGAAACACCGGGGAGCTGTTTTTT
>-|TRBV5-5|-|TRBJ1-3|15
CASSLDPGKGDTIYF
TGTGCCAGCAGCTTGGACCCGGGCAAGGGGGACACCATATATTTT
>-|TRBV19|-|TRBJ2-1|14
CASSIWGVGNEQFF
TGTGCCAGTAGTATATGGGGGGTGGGGAATGAGCAGTTCTTC
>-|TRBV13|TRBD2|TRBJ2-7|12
CASRLAAYEQYF
TGTGCCAGCCGACTAGCGGCCTACGAGCAGTACTTC
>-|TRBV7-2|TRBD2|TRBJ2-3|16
CASSPRGGGGPWTQYF
TGTGCCAGCAGCCCAAGGGGCGGGGGGGGCCCTTGGACGCAGTATTTT
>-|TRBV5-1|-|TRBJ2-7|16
CASSVLPGQKYYEQYF
TGCGCCAGCAGTGTGCTACCCGGACAGAAGTACTACGAGCAGTACTTC
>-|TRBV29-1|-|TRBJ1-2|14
CSVGGGTVHYGYTF
TGCAGCGTTGGCGGGGGCACGGTGCACTATGGCTACACCTTC
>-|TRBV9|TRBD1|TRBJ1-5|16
CASSVRGPYSNQPQHF
TGTGCCAGCAGCGTCAGGGGGCCCTATAGCAATCAGCCCCAGCATTTT
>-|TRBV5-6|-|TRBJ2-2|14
CASSRTPPAGELFF
TGTGCCAGCAGCCGTACCCCCCCGGCCGGGGAGCTGTTTTTT
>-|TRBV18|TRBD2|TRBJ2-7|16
CASSPGLAGLSYEQYF
TGTGCCAGCTCACCGGGACTAGCGGGGCTCTCCTACGAGCAGTACTTC
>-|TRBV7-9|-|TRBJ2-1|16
CASSTHEGGSYNEQFF
TGTGCCAGCAGCACCCACGAGGGCGGCTCCTACAATGAGCAGTTCTTC
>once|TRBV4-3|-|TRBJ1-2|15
CASSPSQAEYYGYTF
TGCGCCAGCAGCCCCTCACAGGCGGAGTACTATGGCTACACCTTC
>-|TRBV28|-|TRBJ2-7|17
CASSLKANNRLTYEQYF
TGTGCCAGCAGTCTTAAGGCAAACAACAGGTTAACCTACGAGCAGTACTTC
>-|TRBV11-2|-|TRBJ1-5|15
CASSLDLTGNQPQHF
TGTGCCAGCAGCTTAGATTTAACAGGGAATCAGCCCCAGCATTTT
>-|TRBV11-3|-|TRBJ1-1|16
CASSREAPIMNTEAFF
TGTGCCAGCAGCCGGGAAGCCCCAATTATGAACACTGAAGCTTTCTTT
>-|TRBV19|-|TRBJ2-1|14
CASRIRGLGNEQFF
TGTGCCAGTAGGATCCGGGGACTCGGGAATGAGCAGTTCTTC
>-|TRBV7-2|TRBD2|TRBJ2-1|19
CASSPQTRRGGASYNEQFF
TGTGCCAGCAGCCCCCAGACACGACGGGGGGGAGCTTCCTACAATGAGCAGTTCTTC
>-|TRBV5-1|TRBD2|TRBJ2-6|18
CASSLGLAGVSGANVLTF
TGCGCCAGCAGCTTGGGCCTAGCGGGGGTCTCTGGGGCCAACGTCCTGACTTTC
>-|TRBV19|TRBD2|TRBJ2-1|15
CASSSPGLAGVEQFF
TGTGCCAGTAGTTCCCCGGGACTAGCGGGAGTCGAGCAGTTCTTC
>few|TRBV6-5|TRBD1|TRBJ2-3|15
CASSLRTGSTDTQYF
TGTGCCAGCAGTTTGAGGACAGGGAGCACAGATACGCAGTATTTT
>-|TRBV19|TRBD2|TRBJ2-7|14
CASSWTSGSYEQYF
TGTGCCAGTAGTTGGACTAGCGGCTCCTACGAGCAGTACTTC
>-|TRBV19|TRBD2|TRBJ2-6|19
CASTGVGGAGGQGANVLTF
TGTGCCAGTACGGGGGTCGGTGGAGCGGGAGGGCAGGGGGCCAACGTCCTGACTTTC
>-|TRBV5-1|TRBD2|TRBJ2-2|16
CASSLEGTSETGELFF
TGCGCCAGCAGCTTGGAGGGGACTAGCGAGACCGGGGAGCTGTTTTTT
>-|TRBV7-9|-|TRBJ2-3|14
CASSLTNSADTQYF
TGTGCCAGCAGCCTAACCAACTCCGCAGATACGCAGTATTTT
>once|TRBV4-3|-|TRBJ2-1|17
CASSQDGGGAFAGEQFF
TGCGCCAGCAGCCAAGATGGAGGGGGGGCCTTTGCTGGTGAGCAGTTCTTC
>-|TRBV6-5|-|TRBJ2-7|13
CASSYSRVAEQYF
TGTGCCAGCAGTTACTCTCGAGTAGCCGAGCAGTACTTC
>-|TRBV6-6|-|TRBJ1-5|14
CASSLADSNQPQHF
TGTGCCAGCAGTTTAGCAGATAGCAATCAGCCCCAGCATTTT
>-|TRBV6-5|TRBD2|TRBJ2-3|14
CASRVRGDTDTQYF
TGTGCCAGCAGAGTGCGGGGGGACACAGATACGCAGTATTTT
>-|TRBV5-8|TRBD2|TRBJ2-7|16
CASSFGLAGGTHEQYF
TGTGCCAGCAGCTTCGGGCTAGCGGGGGGTACCCACGAGCAGTACTTC
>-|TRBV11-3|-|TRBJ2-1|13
CASSSDRRDEQFF
TGTGCCAGCAGCTCGGACAGGAGGGATGAGCAGTTCTTC
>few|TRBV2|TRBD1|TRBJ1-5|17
CASSEYGQGYSNQPQHF
TGTGCCAGCAGTGAATACGGACAGGGCTATAGCAATCAGCCCCAGCATTTT
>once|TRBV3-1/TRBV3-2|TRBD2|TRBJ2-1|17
CASSQPGLAGGPGEQFF
TGTGCCAGCAGCCAGCCGGGACTAGCGGGAGGGCCAGGAGAGCAGTTCTTC